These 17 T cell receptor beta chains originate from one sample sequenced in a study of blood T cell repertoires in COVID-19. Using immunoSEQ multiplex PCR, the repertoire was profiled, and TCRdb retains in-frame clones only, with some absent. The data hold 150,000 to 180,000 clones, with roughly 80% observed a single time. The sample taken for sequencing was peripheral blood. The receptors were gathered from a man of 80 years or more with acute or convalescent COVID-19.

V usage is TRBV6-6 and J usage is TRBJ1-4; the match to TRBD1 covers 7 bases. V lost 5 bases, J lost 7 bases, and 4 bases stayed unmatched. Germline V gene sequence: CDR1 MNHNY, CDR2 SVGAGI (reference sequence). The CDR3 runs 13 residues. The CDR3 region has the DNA TGTGCCAGCAGTCCCAGGGGGACTGAAAAACTGTTTTTT. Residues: CASSPRGTEKLFF.

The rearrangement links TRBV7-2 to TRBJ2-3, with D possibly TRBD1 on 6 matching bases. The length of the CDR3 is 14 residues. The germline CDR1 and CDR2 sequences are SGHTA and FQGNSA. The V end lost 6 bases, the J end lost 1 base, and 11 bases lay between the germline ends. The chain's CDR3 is CASSRRTGTDTQYF. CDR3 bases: TGTGCCAGCAGTCGCCGGACAGGCACAGATACGCAGTATTTT.

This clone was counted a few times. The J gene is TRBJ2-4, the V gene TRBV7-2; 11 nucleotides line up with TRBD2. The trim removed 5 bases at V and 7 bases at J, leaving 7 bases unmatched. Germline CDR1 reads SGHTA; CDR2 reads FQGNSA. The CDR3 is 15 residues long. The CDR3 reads CASSPPSGGTNIQYF. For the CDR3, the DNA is TGTGCCAGCAGCCCCCCTAGCGGGGGGACGAACATTCAGTACTTC.

CDR3 residues: CASSPSGPYEQYV. The CDR3 DNA reads as TGTGCCAGCTCACCATCAGGCCCCTACGAGCAGTACGTC. The rearrangement joins TRBV18 to TRBJ2-7; D remains unclear. The CDR3 is 13 residues long. From germline, CDR1 is KGHSH and CDR2 LQKENI. Trimming pared 2 bases from V and 2 bases from J, leaving 7 bases between.

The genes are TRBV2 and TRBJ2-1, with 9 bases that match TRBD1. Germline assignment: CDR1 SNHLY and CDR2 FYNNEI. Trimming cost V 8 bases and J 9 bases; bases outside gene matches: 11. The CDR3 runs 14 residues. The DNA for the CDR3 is TGTGCCAGCGTCCGGACAGGGGTTGGCAGTGAGCAGTTCTTC. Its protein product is CASVRTGVGSEQFF.

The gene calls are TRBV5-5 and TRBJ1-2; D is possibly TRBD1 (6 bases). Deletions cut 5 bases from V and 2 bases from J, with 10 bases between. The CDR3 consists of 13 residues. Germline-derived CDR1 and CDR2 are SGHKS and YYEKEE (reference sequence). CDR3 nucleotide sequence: TGTGCCAGCAGTTACGGACAGAACTATGGCTACACCTTC. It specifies CASSYGQNYGYTF.

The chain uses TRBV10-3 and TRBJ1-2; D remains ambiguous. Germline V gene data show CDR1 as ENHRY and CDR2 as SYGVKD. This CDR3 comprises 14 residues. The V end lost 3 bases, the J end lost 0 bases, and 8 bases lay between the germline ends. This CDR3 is CAISDQAANYGYTF. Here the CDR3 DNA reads TGTGCCATCAGTGACCAGGCCGCTAACTATGGCTACACCTTC.

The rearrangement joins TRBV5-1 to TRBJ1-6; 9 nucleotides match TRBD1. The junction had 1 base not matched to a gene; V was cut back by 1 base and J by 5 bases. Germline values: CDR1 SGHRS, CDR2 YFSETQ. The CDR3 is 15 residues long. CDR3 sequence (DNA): TGCGCCAGCAGCTTGAGGACAGGGGATAATTCACCCCTCCACTTT. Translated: CASSLRTGDNSPLHF.

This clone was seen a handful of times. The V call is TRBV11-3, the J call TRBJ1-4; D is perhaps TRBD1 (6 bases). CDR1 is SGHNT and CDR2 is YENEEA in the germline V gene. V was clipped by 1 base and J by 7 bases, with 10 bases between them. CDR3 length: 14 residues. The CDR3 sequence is CASSLGTGPEKLFF. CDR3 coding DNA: TGTGCCAGCAGCTTAGGAACAGGGCCTGAAAAACTGTTTTTT.

The CDR3 loop is CASQRPAWGPKLEYV. The DNA for the CDR3 is TGTGCCAGCCAAAGACCCGCCTGGGGCCCAAAGTTGGAGTACGTC. V and J are TRBV28 and TRBJ2-7, with D maybe TRBD1 (5 bases). Trimming removed 8 bases from V and 11 bases from J, with 28 bases in between. Germline CDR1 and CDR2: MDHEN and SYDVKM. The CDR3 totals 15 residues.

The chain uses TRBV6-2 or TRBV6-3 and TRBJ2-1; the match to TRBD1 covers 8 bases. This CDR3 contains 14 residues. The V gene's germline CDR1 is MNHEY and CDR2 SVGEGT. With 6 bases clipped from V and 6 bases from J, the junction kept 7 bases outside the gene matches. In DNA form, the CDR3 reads TGTGCCAGCAGCCGGGGACAGGACCCCAATGAGCAGTTCTTC. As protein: CASSRGQDPNEQFF.

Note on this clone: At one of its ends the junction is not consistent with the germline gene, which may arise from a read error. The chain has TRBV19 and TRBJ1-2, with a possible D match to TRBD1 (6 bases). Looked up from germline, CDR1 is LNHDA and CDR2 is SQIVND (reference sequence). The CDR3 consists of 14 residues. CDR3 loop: CASSQQGVFYDYTF. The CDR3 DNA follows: TGTGCCAGTAGTCAACAGGGTGTGTTCTATGACTACACCTTC.

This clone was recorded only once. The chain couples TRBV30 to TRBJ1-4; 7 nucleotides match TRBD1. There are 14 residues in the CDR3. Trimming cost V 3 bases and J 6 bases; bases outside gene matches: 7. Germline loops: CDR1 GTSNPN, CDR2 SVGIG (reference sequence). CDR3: CAWSQGVVDEKLFF. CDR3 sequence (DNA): TGTGCCTGGAGCCAGGGGGTGGTCGATGAAAAACTGTTTTTT.

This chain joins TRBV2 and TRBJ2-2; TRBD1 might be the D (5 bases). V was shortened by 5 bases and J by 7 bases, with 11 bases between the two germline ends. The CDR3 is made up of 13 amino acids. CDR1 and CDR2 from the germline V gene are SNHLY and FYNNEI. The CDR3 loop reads CASSSGFSGELFF. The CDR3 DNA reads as TGTGCCAGCAGTTCAGGGTTCAGCGGGGAGCTGTTTTTT. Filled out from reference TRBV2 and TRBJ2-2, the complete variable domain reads EPEVTQTPSHQVTQMGQEVILRCVPISNHLYFYWYRQILGQKVEFLVSFYNNEISEKSEIFDDQFSVERPDGSNFTLKIRSTKLEDSAMYFCASSSGFSGELFFGEGSRLTVL.

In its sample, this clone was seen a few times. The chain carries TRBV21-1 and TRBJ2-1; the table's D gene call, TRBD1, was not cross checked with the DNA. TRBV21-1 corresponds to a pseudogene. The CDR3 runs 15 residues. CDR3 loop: CASSNSPAGPHEQFF. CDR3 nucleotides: TGTGCCAGCAGCAATAGCCCGGCAGGGCCACATGAGCAGTTCTTC.

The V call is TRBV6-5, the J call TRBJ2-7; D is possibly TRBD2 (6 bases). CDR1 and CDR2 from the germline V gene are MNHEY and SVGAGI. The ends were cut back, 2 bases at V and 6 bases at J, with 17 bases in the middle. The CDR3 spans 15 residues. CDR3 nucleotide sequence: TGTGCCAGCAGTTACGGTGGGGGGTTACTCTCCGAGCAGTACTTC. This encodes CASSYGGGLLSEQYF.

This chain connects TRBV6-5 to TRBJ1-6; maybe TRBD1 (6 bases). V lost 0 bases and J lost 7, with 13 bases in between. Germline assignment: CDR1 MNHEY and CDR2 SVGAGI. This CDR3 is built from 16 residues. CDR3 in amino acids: CASSYSRDGQNSPLHF. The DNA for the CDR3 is TGTGCCAGCAGTTACTCTCGGGACGGACAGAATTCACCCCTCCACTTT.